The subject of this entry is one T cell receptor (beta chain). Its target is unknown. The data stem from a study of T cells in Graves' hyperthyroidism and ophthalmopathy. The study, taken as a whole, reports: Most clonotypes expanded in the thyroid (above 0.001) were also present in blood.

V shed 6 bases and J shed 2 bases, with 16 bases lying between them. The CDR3 has 15 amino acids. The germline CDR1 and CDR2 sequences are MNHEY and SMNVEV (reference sequence). Patients aged 18 to 65 had newly diagnosed hyperthyroidism lasting under 2 months. Fresh peripheral blood, 10 ml, was the source of the PBMCs. Amplified regions were TCR beta CDR3 sequences from RNA transcripts. When the TCR CDR3 underwent first-round RT-PCR, the HTBI primer set was used. Using its own MiXCR run on the multiplex PCR reads, TCRdb lists one record per CDR3 protein. The table includes under 400,000 distinct CDR3 sequences, approximately 13% detected once.

Input material: blood. The V call is TRBV27, the J call TRBJ2-5; either TRBD1 or TRBD2 may fit D (5 bases each). The source is a woman in her late teens or twenties with Graves' hyperthyroidism. Here the CDR3 DNA reads TGTGCCAGCAGCCTCCGTTTGGGGGAACAAGAGACCCAGTACTTC. Its translation is CASSLRLGEQETQYF.